These 6 T cell receptor beta chains were sequenced from one sample in a study of vaccination effects on CD4 cells after COVID-19 (dated by TCRdb to the early 2020s). In the ViraFEST assay, PBMC were stimulated with viral peptide pools, and TCR sequencing was then used to find antigen-specific CD4+ T cell clonotypes based on their expansion. After 10 days of culture, CD4+ T cells were isolated with the EasySep CD4+ T cell isolation kit. Healthy vaccine recipients had no prior SARS-CoV-2 infection, confirmed by negative nucleocapsid antibodies before and after vaccination. These receptors have no known antigen. The library was prepared using the immunoSEQ multiplex PCR assay. Held by TCRdb, this immuneACCESS table contains in-frame sequences only and omits some clones. Under half of the omission traces to an unresolved V gene where checked; the cause of the rest is unknown. This sample has about 71,000 clones in its table, and roughly 72% of those were observed once. Approximately 3.8% of the sample lies in the top ten.

Sample: CD4+ T cells from PBMCs cultured with HCoV-OC43 spike peptides, taken before COVID-19 vaccination. According to the study, the label for this sample's cell subset or site signals: HCoV-OC43 spike overlapping peptide pool stimulation. The source is a human donor who received a COVID-19 vaccine.

The chain recombines TRBV5-1 with TRBJ2-3; the match to TRBD1 covers 7 bases. V was pared by 4 bases and J by 3 bases, with 5 bases of the junction left unmatched. The CDR3 length is 14 residues. CDR1 and CDR2 from the germline V gene are SGHRS and YFSETQ. The CDR3 coding sequence is TGCGCCAGCAGCCTCGACAGGGTGACAGATACGCAGTATTTT. Protein: CASSLDRVTDTQYF.

The V call is TRBV27, the J call TRBJ1-1, with no clear D. The germline V and J ends were trimmed by 6 bases and 0 bases, with 8 bases remaining between them. The CDR3 sequence is 13 residues long. The germline gives CDR1 MNHEY, CDR2 SMNVEV (reference sequence). This CDR3 is CASSSNMNTEAFF. The CDR3 DNA sequence: TGTGCCAGCAGCTCCAATATGAACACTGAAGCTTTCTTT.

This clone turned up a few times. The V call is TRBV7-9, the J call TRBJ1-5; 8 bases are shared with TRBD1. CDR3 size: 15 residues. V dropped 3 bases and J dropped 3; count of bases not matched to a gene: 4. Germline lookup yields CDR1 SEHNR and CDR2 FQNEAQ (reference sequence). The CDR3 sequence is CASSFGQGINQPQHF. Here the CDR3 DNA reads TGTGCCAGCAGCTTTGGACAGGGCATCAATCAGCCCCAGCATTTT.

This rearrangement joins TRBV19 to TRBJ2-1; 14 bases fit TRBD2. J gave up 0 bases and V 5 bases, and 12 bases lay outside the gene matches. The germline V gene encodes CDR1 LNHDA and CDR2 SQIVND (reference sequence). CDR3 length: 20 amino acids. The CDR3 nucleotides are TGTGCCAGTAGTCCCCGCCCCGGGACTAGCGGGGGCAGCTCCTACAATGAGCAGTTCTTC. Amino acids: CASSPRPGTSGGSSYNEQFF.

The chain is built from TRBV6-5 and TRBJ1-1, with D possibly being TRBD1 (5 bases). V lost 6 bases, J lost 2 bases, and 16 bases lay in between. This CDR3 contains 15 residues. The germline gives CDR1 MNHEY, CDR2 SVGAGI. The CDR3 region is CASRVPGGANTEAFF. CDR3 bases: TGTGCCAGCAGGGTACCAGGAGGGGCAAACACTGAAGCTTTCTTT.

The V call is TRBV21-1, the J call TRBJ2-7. TRBV21-1 is assigned pseudogene status. The CDR3 runs to 14 residues. The CDR3 protein is CASSSRAEGYEQYV. In DNA, the CDR3 is TGTGCCAGCAGCAGCAGGGCAGAGGGGTACGAGCAGTACGTC.